These 13 T cell receptor beta chains originate from one sample sequenced in a study of cytomegalovirus exposure and HLA in healthy donors. PCR amplification relied on 60 Vbeta primers (plus 13 Jbeta primers). Measured with immunoSEQ multiplex PCR; TCRdb has only the in-frame clones, and not every one. The table lists about 140,000 clones, over 60% of them singletons. Sequencing used PBMCs. All receptors come from a man aged 35 to 55 in good health and CMV-seropositive.

V is TRBV19 and J is TRBJ1-1; no clear D. V lost 1 base and J lost 5, with 5 bases in between. Germline loops: CDR1 LNHDA, CDR2 SQIVND (reference sequence). This CDR3 has 12 residues. The CDR3 is CASSIGRTEAFF. DNA for the CDR3: TGTGCCAGTAGTATAGGGAGGACTGAAGCTTTCTTT.

The CDR3 is CASSLDSYNEQFF. CDR3 coding DNA: TGTGCCAGCAGCTTAGACAGTTACAATGAGCAGTTCTTC. This chain joins TRBV7-2 and TRBJ2-1; D is uncertain. Deletions cut 1 base from V and 4 bases from J, with 5 bases between. Germline-derived CDR1 and CDR2 are SGHTA and FQGNSA. CDR3 size: 13 residues.

This clone was seen a single time. The CDR3: CASSQDLSGTARNTEAFF. CDR3 sequence (DNA): TGCGCCAGCAGCCAAGACCTCTCCGGGACAGCAAGGAACACTGAAGCTTTCTTT. The V call is TRBV4-1, the J call TRBJ1-1, with 7 bases aligning to TRBD1. Germline CDR1 is MGHRA and CDR2 is YSYEKL. V lost 0 bases to trimming and J lost 1 base; unmatched junction nucleotides: 11. The CDR3 is 18 amino acids.

The rearrangement links TRBV27 to TRBJ2-1, with 9 positions matching TRBD2. Losses at the gene ends were 2 bases for V and 7 bases for J; bases not matched to a gene: 9. Germline lookup yields CDR1 MNHEY and CDR2 SMNVEV (reference sequence). The CDR3 runs to 16 residues. CDR3 sequence (DNA): TGTGCCAGCAGTTTAAGGGTAGCGGGGGCGGGTAATGAGCAGTTCTTC. This encodes CASSLRVAGAGNEQFF.

V is TRBV19 and J is TRBJ2-3; TRBD1 agrees at 10 bases. Germline-derived CDR1 and CDR2 are LNHDA and SQIVND (reference sequence). The CDR3 is made up of 16 amino acids. Trimming removed 5 bases from V and 1 base from J; junction bases left unmatched: 6. The CDR3 DNA sequence: TGTGCCAGTAGTCTCCGACAGGGGGCAGGCACAGATACGCAGTATTTT. It specifies CASSLRQGAGTDTQYF.

This chain connects TRBV5-4 to TRBJ1-2; D call uncertain. The V end lost 2 bases, the J end lost 0 bases, and 11 bases lay between the germline ends. The CDR3 is 15 amino acids. CDR1 is SGHNT and CDR2 is YYREEE in the germline V gene (reference sequence). The CDR3 DNA is TGTGCCAGCAGCTTTATACAGACCTCTAACTATGGCTACACCTTC. Protein sequence: CASSFIQTSNYGYTF.

This clone was seen more than once but under ten times. V usage is TRBV28 and J usage is TRBJ2-7; D is unclear. The ends were cut back, 7 bases at V and 6 bases at J, with 10 bases in the middle. CDR3 length: 11 amino acids. CDR1 is MDHEN and CDR2 is SYDVKM in the germline V gene. CDR3 protein: CASTNGGEQYF. CDR3 bases: TGTGCCAGCACTAACGGTGGCGAGCAGTACTTC.

This sequence joins TRBV6-5 and TRBJ1-1; 8 bases are shared with TRBD1. V lost 7 bases to trimming and J lost 1 base; unmatched junction nucleotides: 2. CDR1 is MNHEY and CDR2 is SVGAGI in the germline V gene. This CDR3 has 13 residues. The CDR3 nucleotides are TGTGCCAGCATCGGGACAGGGAACACTGAAGCTTTCTTT. It yields the protein CASIGTGNTEAFF.

This clone was detected only a few times. J is TRBJ1-5 and V is TRBV6-6; D remains ambiguous. The CDR3 consists of 14 residues. Trimming took off 1 base at V and 4 bases at J, with 8 bases between the two ends. The V gene's germline CDR1 is MNHNY and CDR2 SVGAGI (reference sequence). CDR3 in DNA: TGTGCCAGCAGTTACTTCGGACTGAATCAGCCCCAGCATTTT. Translated: CASSYFGLNQPQHF.

The chain combines TRBV9 with TRBJ1-1; 7 nucleotides line up with TRBD1. The CDR3 extends over 14 amino acids. Germline V gives CDR1 SGDLS, CDR2 YYNGEE. Trimming cost V 4 bases and J 5 bases; bases outside gene matches: 8. The CDR3 nucleotides read TGTGCCAGCAGCTCGGGGGACAGAAGGACTGAAGCTTTCTTT. It translates to CASSSGDRRTEAFF.

The chain uses TRBV11-2 and TRBJ1-2, with D perhaps matching TRBD1 (5 bases). The CDR3 runs 16 residues. The V end lost 5 bases, the J end lost 2 bases, and 18 bases lay between the germline ends. CDR1 is SGHAT and CDR2 is FQNNGV in the germline V gene. The chain's CDR3 is CASSISAAGSNYGYTF. CDR3 coding DNA: TGTGCCAGCAGCATTAGTGCGGCAGGGTCAAACTATGGCTACACCTTC.

The chain joins TRBV7-9 to TRBJ1-2, with D possibly being TRBD1 (5 bases). Germline-derived CDR1 and CDR2 are SEHNR and FQNEAQ (reference sequence). This CDR3 is 14 amino acids long. V lost 1 base to trimming and J lost 4 bases, with 10 bases between them. CDR3 DNA sequence: TGTGCCAGCAGCTTAGACCGACAGCGCTATGGCTACACCTTC. This sequence encodes CASSLDRQRYGYTF.

V usage is TRBV29-1 and J usage is TRBJ2-1, with 8 bases identical to TRBD1. CDR3 length: 16 amino acids. Germline V gene sequence: CDR1 SQVTM, CDR2 ANQGSEA. Trimming removed 4 bases from V and 4 bases from J; junction bases left unmatched: 12. The CDR3 loop is CSVVQGARVWYNEQFF. CDR3 coding DNA: TGCAGCGTTGTCCAGGGGGCGCGAGTTTGGTACAATGAGCAGTTCTTC.